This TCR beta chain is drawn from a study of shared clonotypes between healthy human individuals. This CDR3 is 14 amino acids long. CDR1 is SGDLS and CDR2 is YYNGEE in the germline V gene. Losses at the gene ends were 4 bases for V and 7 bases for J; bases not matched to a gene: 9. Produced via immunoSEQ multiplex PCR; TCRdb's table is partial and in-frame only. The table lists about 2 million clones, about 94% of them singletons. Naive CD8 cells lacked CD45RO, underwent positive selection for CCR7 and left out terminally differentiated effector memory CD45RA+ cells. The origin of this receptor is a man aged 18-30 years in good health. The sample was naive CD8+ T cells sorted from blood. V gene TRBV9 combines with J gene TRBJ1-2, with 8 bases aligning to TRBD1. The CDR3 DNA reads TGTGCCAGCAGCCAACCCGGACAGGGAGGTGGCTACACCTTC. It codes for CASSQPGQGGGYTF.